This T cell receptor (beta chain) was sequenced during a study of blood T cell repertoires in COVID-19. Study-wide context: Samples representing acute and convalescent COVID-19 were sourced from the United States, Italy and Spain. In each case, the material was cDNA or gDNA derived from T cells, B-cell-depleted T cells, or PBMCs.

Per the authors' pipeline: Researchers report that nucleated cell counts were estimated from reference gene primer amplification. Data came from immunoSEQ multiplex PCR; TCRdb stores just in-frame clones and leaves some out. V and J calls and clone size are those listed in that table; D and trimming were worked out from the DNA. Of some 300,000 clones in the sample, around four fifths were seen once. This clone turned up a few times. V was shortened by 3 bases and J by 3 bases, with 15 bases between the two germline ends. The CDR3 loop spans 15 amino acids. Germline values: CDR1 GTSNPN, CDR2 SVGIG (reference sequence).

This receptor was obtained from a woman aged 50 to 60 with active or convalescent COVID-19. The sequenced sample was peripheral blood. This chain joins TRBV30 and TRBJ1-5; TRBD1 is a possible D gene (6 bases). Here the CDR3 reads CAWSATGKFNQPQHF. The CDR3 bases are TGTGCCTGGAGCGCTACAGGGAAATTCAATCAGCCCCAGCATTTT.